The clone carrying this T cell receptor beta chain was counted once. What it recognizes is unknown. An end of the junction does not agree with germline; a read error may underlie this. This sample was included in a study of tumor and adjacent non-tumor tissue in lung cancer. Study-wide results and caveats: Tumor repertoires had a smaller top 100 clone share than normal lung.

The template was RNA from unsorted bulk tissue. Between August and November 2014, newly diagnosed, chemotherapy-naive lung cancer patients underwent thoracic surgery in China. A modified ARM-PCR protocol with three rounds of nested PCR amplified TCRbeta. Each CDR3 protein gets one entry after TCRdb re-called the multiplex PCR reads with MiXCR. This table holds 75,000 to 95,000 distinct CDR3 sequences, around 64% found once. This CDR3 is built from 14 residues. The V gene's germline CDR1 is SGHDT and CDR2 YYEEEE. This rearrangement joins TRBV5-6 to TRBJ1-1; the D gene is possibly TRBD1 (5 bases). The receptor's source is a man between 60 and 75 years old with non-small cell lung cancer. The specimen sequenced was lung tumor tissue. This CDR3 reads CASSWVGRDTEAFF. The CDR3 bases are TGTGCAAGCAGTTGGGTGGGGCGGGACACTGAAGCTTTCTTT. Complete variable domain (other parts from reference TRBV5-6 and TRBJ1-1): DAGVTQSPTHLIKTRGQQVTLRCSPKSGHDTVSWYQQALGQGPQFIFQYYEEEERQRGNFPDRFSGHQFPNYSSELNVNALLLGDSALYLCASSWVGRDTEAFFGQGTRLTVV.